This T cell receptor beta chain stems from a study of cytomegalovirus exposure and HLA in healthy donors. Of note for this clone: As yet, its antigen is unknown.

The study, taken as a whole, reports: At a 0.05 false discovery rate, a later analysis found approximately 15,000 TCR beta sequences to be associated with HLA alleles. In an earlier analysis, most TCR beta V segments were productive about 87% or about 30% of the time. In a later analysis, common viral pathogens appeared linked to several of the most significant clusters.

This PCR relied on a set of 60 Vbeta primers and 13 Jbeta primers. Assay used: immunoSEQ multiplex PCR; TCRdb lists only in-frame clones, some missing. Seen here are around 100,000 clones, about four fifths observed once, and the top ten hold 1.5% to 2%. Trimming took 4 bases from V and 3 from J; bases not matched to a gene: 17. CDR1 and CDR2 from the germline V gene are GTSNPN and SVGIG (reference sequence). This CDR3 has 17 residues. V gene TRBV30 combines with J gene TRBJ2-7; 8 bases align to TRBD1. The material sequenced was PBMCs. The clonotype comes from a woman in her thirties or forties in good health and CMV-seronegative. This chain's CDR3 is CAWIPHGGAGGLYEQYF. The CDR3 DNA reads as TGTGCCTGGATCCCCCACGGCGGGGCAGGGGGCCTCTACGAGCAGTACTTC.